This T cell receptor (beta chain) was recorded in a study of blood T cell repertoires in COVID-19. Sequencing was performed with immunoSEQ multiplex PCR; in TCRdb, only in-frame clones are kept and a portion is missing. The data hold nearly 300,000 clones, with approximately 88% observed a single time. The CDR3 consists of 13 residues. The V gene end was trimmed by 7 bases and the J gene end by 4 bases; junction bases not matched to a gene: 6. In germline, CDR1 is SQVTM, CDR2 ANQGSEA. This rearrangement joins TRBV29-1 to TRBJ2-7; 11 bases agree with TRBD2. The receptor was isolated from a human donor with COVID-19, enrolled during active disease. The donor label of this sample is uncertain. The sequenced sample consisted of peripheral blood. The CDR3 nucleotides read TGCAGCGCTGGGACTAGCGGTGGATACGAGCAGTACTTC. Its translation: CSAGTSGGYEQYF.